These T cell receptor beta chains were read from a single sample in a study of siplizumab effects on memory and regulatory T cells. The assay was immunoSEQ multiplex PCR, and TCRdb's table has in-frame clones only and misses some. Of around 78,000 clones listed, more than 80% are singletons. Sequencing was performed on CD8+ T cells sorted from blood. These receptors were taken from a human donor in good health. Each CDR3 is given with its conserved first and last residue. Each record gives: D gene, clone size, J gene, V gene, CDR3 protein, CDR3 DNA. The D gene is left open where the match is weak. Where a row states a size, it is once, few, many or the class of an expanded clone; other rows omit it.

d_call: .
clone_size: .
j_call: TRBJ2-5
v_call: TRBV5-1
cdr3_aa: CASTGLGVRVQETQYF
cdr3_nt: TGCGCCAGCACCGGACTGGGGGTCAGGGTCCAAGAGACCCAGTACTTC

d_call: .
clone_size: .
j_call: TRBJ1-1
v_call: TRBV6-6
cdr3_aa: CASSLNGFTIEAFF
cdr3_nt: TGTGCCAGCAGTTTGAACGGGTTCACTATTGAAGCTTTCTTT

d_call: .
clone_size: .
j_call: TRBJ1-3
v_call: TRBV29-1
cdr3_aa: CSVDPGGNTIYF
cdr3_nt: TGCAGCGTTGACCCGGGGGGAAACACCATATATTTT

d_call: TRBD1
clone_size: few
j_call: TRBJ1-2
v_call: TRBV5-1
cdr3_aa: CASSLWQGEGYTF
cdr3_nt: TGCGCCAGCAGCTTGTGGCAGGGGGAAGGCTACACCTTC

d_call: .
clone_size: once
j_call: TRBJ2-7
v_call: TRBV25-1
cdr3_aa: CASSGLRDGSYEQYF
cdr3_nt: TGTGCCAGCAGTGGGCTAAGGGACGGCTCCTACGAGCAGTACTTC

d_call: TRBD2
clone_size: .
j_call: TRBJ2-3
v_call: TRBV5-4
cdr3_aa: CASSLGLAGDTQYF
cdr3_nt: TGTGCCAGCAGCCTCGGACTAGCGGGGGATACGCAGTATTTT

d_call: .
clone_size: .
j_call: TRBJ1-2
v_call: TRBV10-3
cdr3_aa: CAISESGVGYGYTF
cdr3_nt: TGTGCCATCAGTGAGTCGGGGGTGGGCTATGGCTACACCTTC

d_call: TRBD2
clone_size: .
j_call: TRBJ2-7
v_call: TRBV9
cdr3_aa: CASSPGTSGSYEQYF
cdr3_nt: TGTGCCAGCAGCCCAGGGACTAGCGGATCCTACGAGCAGTACTTC

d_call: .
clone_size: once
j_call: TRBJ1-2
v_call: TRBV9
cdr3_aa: CASSVGSGPNYGYTF
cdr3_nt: TGTGCCAGCAGCGTAGGTTCAGGACCCAACTATGGCTACACCTTC

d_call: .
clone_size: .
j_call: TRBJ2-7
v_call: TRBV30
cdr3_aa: CAWRNLLTYEQYF
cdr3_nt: TGTGCCTGGAGGAATCTCCTGACCTACGAGCAGTACTTC

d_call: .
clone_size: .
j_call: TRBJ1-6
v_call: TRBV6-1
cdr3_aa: CASSHGFLGNSPLHF
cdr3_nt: TGTGCCAGCAGCCATGGGTTTCTAGGGAATTCACCCCTCCACTTT

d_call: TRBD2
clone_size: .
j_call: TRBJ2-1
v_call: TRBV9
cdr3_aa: CASSVGTSSSYNEQFF
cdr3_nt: TGTGCCAGCAGCGTCGGGACTAGTTCCTCCTACAATGAGCAGTTCTTC

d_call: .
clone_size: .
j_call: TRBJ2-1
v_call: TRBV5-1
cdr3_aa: CASSGTGVRVRELGNNEQFF
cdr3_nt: TGCGCCAGCAGCGGCACAGGGGTCCGGGTGCGGGAGCTGGGGAACAATGAGCAGTTCTTC